The 11 T cell receptor beta chains in this list originate from one sample, sequenced in a study of cytomegalovirus exposure and HLA in healthy donors. Primers for the PCR totalled 60 Vbeta and 13 Jbeta. Generated by immunoSEQ multiplex PCR, the TCRdb table keeps only in-frame clones and is missing some. The table shows approximately 220,000 clones, with approximately 83% occurring only once. Sequences were obtained from PBMCs. The origin of the receptors is a boy between 2 and 15 years old in good health and CMV-seronegative.

CDR3 DNA: TGCGCCAGCAGCGGTACAGGGCGGGCCGGGGAGCTGTTTTTT. Its protein is CASSGTGRAGELFF. V and J are TRBV5-1 and TRBJ2-2; D possibly corresponds to TRBD1 (6 bases). The CDR3 covers 14 residues. Germline CDR1 is SGHRS and CDR2 is YFSETQ. V lost 4 bases to trimming and J lost 6 bases, with 13 bases between them. The complete variable domain, with remaining parts taken from reference TRBV5-1 and TRBJ2-2, reads KAGVTQTPRYLIKTRGQQVTLSCSPISGHRSVSWYQQTPGQGLQFLFEYFSETQRNKGNFPGRFSGRQFSNSRSEMNVSTLELGDSALYLCASSGTGRAGELFFGEGSRLTVL.

The CDR3: CASSLTTGNTEAFF. CDR3 DNA: TGTGCCAGCAGCTTGACGACAGGGAACACTGAAGCTTTCTTT. The chain combines TRBV7-8 with TRBJ1-1, with D possibly matching TRBD1 (6 bases). The CDR3 is made up of 14 amino acids. V gave up 3 bases and J gave up 1 base, with 9 bases separating them. CDR1 is SGHVS, CDR2 FQNEAQ, per germline.

The gene calls are TRBV7-9 and TRBJ2-7; 10 bases are shared with TRBD2. This CDR3 comprises 15 residues. CDR1 is SEHNR, CDR2 FQNEAQ, per germline (reference sequence). The junction had 6 bases not matched to a gene; V was cut back by 5 bases and J by 2 bases. DNA for the CDR3: TGTGCCAGCAGCGCGCTAGCGGGAGCCCCCTACGAGCAGTACTTC. This gives the protein CASSALAGAPYEQYF.

The chain is built from TRBV7-9 and TRBJ2-7; D may be TRBD1 (5 bases). Between the trimmed V and J ends, which lost 5 bases and 2 bases, there was a span of 13 bases. CDR3 size: 14 residues. Germline lookup yields CDR1 SEHNR and CDR2 FQNEAQ (reference sequence). The CDR3 region is CASSPGRTTYEQYF. The CDR3 DNA is TGTGCCAGCAGCCCAGGGCGAACCACCTACGAGCAGTACTTC.

The chain combines TRBV6-5 with TRBJ2-2; 7 bases fit TRBD1. This CDR3 is built from 14 residues. From germline, CDR1 is MNHEY and CDR2 SVGAGI. Trimming cost V 4 bases and J 4 bases; bases outside gene matches: 3. CDR3 protein: CASSLQGTTGELFF. The CDR3 DNA is TGTGCCAGCAGTTTACAGGGGACCACCGGGGAGCTGTTTTTT.

V gene TRBV6-5 combines with J gene TRBJ2-7; D is perhaps TRBD2 (7 bases). Between the trimmed V and J ends, which lost 8 bases and 2 bases, there was a span of 16 bases. CDR1 and CDR2 from the germline V gene are MNHEY and SVGAGI. The CDR3 covers 14 residues. CDR3: CASRRGAGAYEQYF. The CDR3, as DNA: TGTGCCAGCCGACGGGGGGCAGGAGCCTACGAGCAGTACTTC.

This chain joins TRBV7-6 and TRBJ2-3; D is ambiguous. V lost 4 bases, J lost 4 bases, and 9 bases lay in between. Germline assignment: CDR1 SGHVS and CDR2 FNYEAQ. The CDR3 totals 13 residues. CDR3 nucleotide sequence: TGTGCCAGCAGCTCCCCGGCGGCAGATACGCAGTATTTT. Its translation is CASSSPAADTQYF.

The chain combines TRBV15 with TRBJ1-1; 8 bases agree with TRBD1. The V gene's germline CDR1 is LNHNV and CDR2 YYDKDF (reference sequence). The J segment lost 5 bases and the V segment lost 3 bases, leaving 11 bases of the junction unmatched. The CDR3 is made up of 16 amino acids. DNA of the CDR3: TGTGCCACCAGCAGGGACAGGGATGGTCCTGGGACTGAAGCTTTCTTT. Its translation is CATSRDRDGPGTEAFF.

J is TRBJ2-7 and V is TRBV13; the match to TRBD2 covers 9 bases. Germline CDR1 PRHDT, CDR2 FYEKMQ (reference sequence). The V gene end was trimmed by 0 bases and the J gene end by 3 bases; junction bases not matched to a gene: 3. The length of the CDR3 is 15 residues. As DNA, the CDR3 is TGTGCCAGCAGCTTAGGGAGCGGGGGGTACTACGAGCAGTACTTC. This sequence encodes CASSLGSGGYYEQYF.

The chain is built from TRBV5-8 and TRBJ1-5; tentatively, D is TRBD1 (5 bases). The V and J ends lost 0 bases and 3 bases respectively, with 10 bases between them. Germline V gene lookup returns CDR1 SGHTS and CDR2 YDEGEE. CDR3 length: 15 residues. This CDR3 reads CASSLAGRINQPQHF. CDR3 in DNA: TGTGCCAGCAGCTTGGCAGGGCGGATCAATCAGCCCCAGCATTTT.

The chain has TRBV6-1 and TRBJ2-5, with 11 bases lining up with TRBD2. This CDR3 spans 16 amino acids. V was clipped by 2 bases and J by 4 bases; unmatched bases: 6. Germline V lookup: CDR1 MNHNS, CDR2 SASEGT. The CDR3 loop reads CASSEQTSGGRETQYF. The CDR3 region has the DNA TGTGCCAGCAGTGAACAAACTAGCGGGGGAAGAGAGACCCAGTACTTC.